The rows below give T cell receptor beta chains drawn from one sample of a study of CD4 T cells in relation to SARS-CoV-2 and coronaviruses. Profiled with immunoSEQ multiplex PCR; TCRdb holds only in-frame clones, not every one. The repertoire has 25,000 to 30,000 clones, about 80% of them found once; the top ten carry roughly 23%. Their antigens are not known. Sequencing was done on a sample of CD4+ T cells from PBMCs, cultured in vitro. Source of these receptors: a human donor in good health. CDR3s include the opening cysteine and the closing phenylalanine or tryptophan. A D gene is named only where the DNA matches it firmly. Size is omitted from some rows. Given values are once, few, many or a class for expanded clones.

J gene: TRBJ2-1; V gene: TRBV7-9; clone size: few; D gene: .; CDR3 DNA: TGTGCCAGCGTCCAGCCCGGGACGAGGGTCAATGAGCAGTTCTTC; CDR3 protein: CASVQPGTRVNEQFF
J gene: TRBJ2-7; V gene: TRBV6-5; clone size: .; D gene: .; CDR3 DNA: TGTGCCAGCAGTTACTCCGGGGGCTCCGAGCAGTACTTC; CDR3 protein: CASSYSGGSEQYF
J gene: TRBJ2-3; V gene: TRBV11-2; clone size: .; D gene: TRBD2; CDR3 DNA: TGTGCCAGCAGCTTAGGGGGGGGGATAGTAGGAGATACGCAGTATTTT; CDR3 protein: CASSLGGGIVGDTQYF
J gene: TRBJ2-2; V gene: TRBV9; clone size: once; D gene: .; CDR3 DNA: TGTGCCAGCAGCGCCTACCAAGCGCCAACAGGGTCCGGGGAGCTGTTTTTT; CDR3 protein: CASSAYQAPTGSGELFF
J gene: TRBJ2-5; V gene: TRBV5-6; clone size: .; D gene: .; CDR3 DNA: TGTGCCAGCAGCGGGCGGGTAGGAGAGACCCAGTACTTC; CDR3 protein: CASSGRVGETQYF
J gene: TRBJ1-3; V gene: TRBV3-1/TRBV3-2; clone size: .; D gene: TRBD1; CDR3 DNA: TGTGCCAGCAGCCAGGGCAGCGGGACAGTTTCTGGGACCATATATTTT; CDR3 protein: CASSQGSGTVSGTIYF
J gene: TRBJ1-1; V gene: TRBV19; clone size: .; D gene: TRBD1; CDR3 DNA: TGTGCCAGTACCATGGACAGGGCGATAAACACTGAAGCTTTCTTT; CDR3 protein: CASTMDRAINTEAFF
J gene: TRBJ2-3; V gene: TRBV4-3; clone size: .; D gene: TRBD2; CDR3 DNA: TGCGCCAGCAGCCAAGGCGTGAGGTGGCGGGAGGAGAGCACAGATACGCAGTATTTT; CDR3 protein: CASSQGVRWREESTDTQYF
J gene: TRBJ1-1; V gene: TRBV7-2; clone size: once; D gene: .; CDR3 DNA: TGTGCCAGCAGCTTAGAACCGGGAAATCCTGAAGCTTTCTTT; CDR3 protein: CASSLEPGNPEAFF
J gene: TRBJ2-2; V gene: TRBV11-3; clone size: .; D gene: .; CDR3 DNA: TGTGCCAGCAGCTTAGAGGCGACAGGGTCCACCCGGGAGCTATTTTTT; CDR3 protein: CASSLEATGSTRELFF
J gene: TRBJ2-7; V gene: TRBV5-5; clone size: .; D gene: .; CDR3 DNA: TGTGCCAGCAGCTTGAACTTCTACGAGCAGTACTTC; CDR3 protein: CASSLNFYEQYF
J gene: TRBJ2-3; V gene: TRBV5-8; clone size: .; D gene: .; CDR3 DNA: TGTGCCAGCAGCACCCAGGGGCGGGGCAGAGATACGCAGTATTTT; CDR3 protein: CASSTQGRGRDTQYF
J gene: TRBJ1-1; V gene: TRBV7-2; clone size: .; D gene: .; CDR3 DNA: TGTGCCAGCAGCTTAGCGGGGTCGGCCACTGAAGCTTTCTTT; CDR3 protein: CASSLAGSATEAFF
J gene: TRBJ2-1; V gene: TRBV25-1; clone size: few; D gene: .; CDR3 DNA: TGTGCCAGCAGTGAATTAAAGGGGGACTCCTACAATGAGCAGTTCTTC; CDR3 protein: CASSELKGDSYNEQFF
J gene: TRBJ1-6; V gene: TRBV19; clone size: .; D gene: .; CDR3 DNA: TGTGCCAGCCGACAGGTGGATAATTCACCCCTCCACTTT; CDR3 protein: CASRQVDNSPLHF
J gene: TRBJ1-2; V gene: TRBV4-2; clone size: .; D gene: .; CDR3 DNA: TGTGCCAGCAGCCGCGGGACATCGAACGGCTACACCTTC; CDR3 protein: CASSRGTSNGYTF
J gene: TRBJ2-2; V gene: TRBV29-1; clone size: .; D gene: .; CDR3 DNA: TGCAGCGTTGAATGGGGGCAGGGTACCGGGGAGCTGTTTTTT; CDR3 protein: CSVEWGQGTGELFF
J gene: TRBJ2-3; V gene: TRBV21-1; clone size: .; D gene: .; CDR3 DNA: TGTGCCAGCGGGAGGGGACCCGCGGATACGCAGTATTTT; CDR3 protein: CASGRGPADTQYF
J gene: TRBJ1-2; V gene: TRBV4-3; clone size: .; D gene: TRBD1; CDR3 DNA: TGCGCCAGCAGCTTCGACAGGGCTTCTAACTATGGCTACACCTTC; CDR3 protein: CASSFDRASNYGYTF
J gene: TRBJ2-2; V gene: TRBV6-5; clone size: .; D gene: TRBD1; CDR3 DNA: TGTGCCAGCAGAACCGGGACAGGCATCACCGGGGAGCTGTTTTTT; CDR3 protein: CASRTGTGITGELFF
J gene: TRBJ2-3; V gene: TRBV7-2; clone size: .; D gene: .; CDR3 DNA: TGTGCCAGCAGCTTGAGGGGGAGCACAGATACGCAGTATTTT; CDR3 protein: CASSLRGSTDTQYF
J gene: TRBJ1-1; V gene: TRBV6-5; clone size: .; D gene: TRBD1; CDR3 DNA: TGTGCCAGCAGTTCTCCGACAGGGGTGGACACTGAAGCTTTCTTT; CDR3 protein: CASSSPTGVDTEAFF
J gene: TRBJ2-7; V gene: TRBV12-3/TRBV12-4; clone size: .; D gene: .; CDR3 DNA: TGTGCCAGCAGTTTATCCAATTCCTACGAGCAGTACTTC; CDR3 protein: CASSLSNSYEQYF
J gene: TRBJ2-5; V gene: TRBV4-2; clone size: .; D gene: TRBD1; CDR3 DNA: TGTGCCAGCAGCCAGAGTATTCACAGGGGCGCGGAGACCCAGTACTTC; CDR3 protein: CASSQSIHRGAETQYF
J gene: TRBJ2-1; V gene: TRBV7-2; clone size: .; D gene: .; CDR3 DNA: TGTGCCAGCAGCTTAGCAGCCTACAATGAGCAGTTCTTC; CDR3 protein: CASSLAAYNEQFF
J gene: TRBJ2-7; V gene: TRBV6-4; clone size: .; D gene: TRBD2; CDR3 DNA: TGTGCCAGCAGTGACCGGGCGGGAGGGCCCGACGAGCAGTACTTC; CDR3 protein: CASSDRAGGPDEQYF
J gene: TRBJ1-1; V gene: TRBV12-3/TRBV12-4; clone size: .; D gene: .; CDR3 DNA: TGTGCCAGCAGAGCCACAGGGCCCCCTGAAGCTTTCTTT; CDR3 protein: CASRATGPPEAFF
J gene: TRBJ2-7; V gene: TRBV5-1; clone size: few; D gene: TRBD2; CDR3 DNA: TGCGCCAGCAGCTTATCAACTAGCGGGAGAAACTACGAGCAGTACTTC; CDR3 protein: CASSLSTSGRNYEQYF
J gene: TRBJ2-2; V gene: TRBV7-3; clone size: .; D gene: TRBD1; CDR3 DNA: TGTGCCAGCAGCTTAACAGGGGGCTGGAACACCGGGGAGCTGTTTTTT; CDR3 protein: CASSLTGGWNTGELFF
J gene: TRBJ2-7; V gene: TRBV7-3; clone size: .; D gene: .; CDR3 DNA: TGTGCCAGCAGCTTCGCACCCGACTCGGCCTACGAGCAGTACTTC; CDR3 protein: CASSFAPDSAYEQYF
J gene: TRBJ1-2; V gene: TRBV6-5; clone size: .; D gene: .; CDR3 DNA: TGTGCCAGGAGTACAGGGATGAACTATGGCTACACCTTC; CDR3 protein: CARSTGMNYGYTF
J gene: TRBJ2-3; V gene: TRBV30; clone size: .; D gene: .; CDR3 DNA: TGTGCCTGGAGGCGCAAGACTATCCTCACAGATACGCAGTATTTT; CDR3 protein: CAWRRKTILTDTQYF
J gene: TRBJ2-1; V gene: TRBV4-3; clone size: .; D gene: TRBD2; CDR3 DNA: TGCGCCAGCAGCCTCGGGCTAGCGGGGGGGCAGGAGCAGTTCTTC; CDR3 protein: CASSLGLAGGQEQFF
J gene: TRBJ2-7; V gene: TRBV7-2; clone size: .; D gene: TRBD1; CDR3 DNA: TGTGCCAGCAGCTTAGAGGCCCAGGGGGCCCACGAGCAGTACTTC; CDR3 protein: CASSLEAQGAHEQYF
J gene: TRBJ2-1; V gene: TRBV19; clone size: .; D gene: .; CDR3 DNA: TGTGCCAGTAGTGCGGGGACTGGGGGTGAGCAGTTCTTC; CDR3 protein: CASSAGTGGEQFF
J gene: TRBJ1-5; V gene: TRBV4-1; clone size: .; D gene: TRBD1; CDR3 DNA: TGCGCCAGCAGAGGGACAGGGAATAATCAGCCCCAGCATTTT; CDR3 protein: CASRGTGNNQPQHF
J gene: TRBJ1-1; V gene: TRBV19; clone size: .; D gene: .; CDR3 DNA: TGTGCCAGTAGTATAGCACTTGTGGGAAACACTGAAGCTTTCTTT; CDR3 protein: CASSIALVGNTEAFF
J gene: TRBJ2-4; V gene: TRBV4-1; clone size: .; D gene: .; CDR3 DNA: TGCGCCAGCAGCCGGGTAATAGCCAAAAACATTCAGTACTTC; CDR3 protein: CASSRVIAKNIQYF
J gene: TRBJ2-3; V gene: TRBV9; clone size: .; D gene: .; CDR3 DNA: TGTGCCAGCAGCGTAGCGGGGGTTACTGGAAGAGATACGCAGTATTTT; CDR3 protein: CASSVAGVTGRDTQYF
J gene: TRBJ2-1; V gene: TRBV24-1; clone size: .; D gene: .; CDR3 DNA: TGTGCCACCAGTGATCAAGGACTCAATGAGCAGTTCTTC; CDR3 protein: CATSDQGLNEQFF
J gene: TRBJ1-3; V gene: TRBV29-1; clone size: .; D gene: TRBD1; CDR3 DNA: TGCAGCGTCGTGACAGGGGGCTTCTCTGGAAACACCATATATTTT; CDR3 protein: CSVVTGGFSGNTIYF
J gene: TRBJ1-2; V gene: TRBV19; clone size: once; D gene: TRBD1; CDR3 DNA: TGTGCCAGTATTGCAGGGGGCGCGAGCTATGGCTACACCTTC; CDR3 protein: CASIAGGASYGYTF
J gene: TRBJ2-5; V gene: TRBV18; clone size: .; D gene: TRBD2; CDR3 DNA: TGTGCCAGCTCACGTAATCAAGCGGGGCGACAAGAGACCCAGTACTTC; CDR3 protein: CASSRNQAGRQETQYF
J gene: TRBJ2-3; V gene: TRBV14; clone size: .; D gene: .; CDR3 DNA: TGTGCCAGCAGCCAAGATGGGGGACGAGATACGCAGTATTTT; CDR3 protein: CASSQDGGRDTQYF
J gene: TRBJ2-3; V gene: TRBV29-1; clone size: .; D gene: .; CDR3 DNA: TGCAGCTCTTCTAGTGGAGGTAGCGCAGATACGCAGTATTTT; CDR3 protein: CSSSSGGSADTQYF
J gene: TRBJ2-7; V gene: TRBV5-1; clone size: .; D gene: .; CDR3 DNA: TGCGCCAGCAGCCCCGACCCCGGAAAGAGCTCCTACGAGCAGTACTTC; CDR3 protein: CASSPDPGKSSYEQYF
J gene: TRBJ2-1; V gene: TRBV29-1; clone size: .; D gene: .; CDR3 DNA: TGCAGCGTTGACGGACAGCCCTCTACCTCCTACAATGAGCAGTTCTTC; CDR3 protein: CSVDGQPSTSYNEQFF
J gene: TRBJ2-3; V gene: TRBV27; clone size: .; D gene: .; CDR3 DNA: TGTGCCAGCAGTTGGGGGGACAGCACAGATACGCAGTATTTT; CDR3 protein: CASSWGDSTDTQYF
J gene: TRBJ2-3; V gene: TRBV5-6; clone size: .; D gene: .; CDR3 DNA: TGTGCCAGCAGCCCTCTCGGACAGACTCGCACAGATACGCAGTATTTT; CDR3 protein: CASSPLGQTRTDTQYF
J gene: TRBJ2-7; V gene: TRBV6-5; clone size: .; D gene: .; CDR3 DNA: TGTGCCAGCAGTTACTCGCCTCTCCCCGGGAGCTACGAGCAGTACTTC; CDR3 protein: CASSYSPLPGSYEQYF
J gene: TRBJ2-7; V gene: TRBV7-2; clone size: .; D gene: .; CDR3 DNA: TGTGCCAGCAGCCAAGTCGTCGGGGCCCGGGGCGAGCAGTACTTC; CDR3 protein: CASSQVVGARGEQYF
J gene: TRBJ1-1; V gene: TRBV5-1; clone size: .; D gene: .; CDR3 DNA: TGCGCCAGCAGCTTGGACAGGGTTGAAGCTTTCTTT; CDR3 protein: CASSLDRVEAFF
J gene: TRBJ2-3; V gene: TRBV7-2; clone size: .; D gene: TRBD2; CDR3 DNA: TGTGCCAGCAGCTTAGGACTAGCGGGGGGCGGAGATACGCAGTATTTT; CDR3 protein: CASSLGLAGGGDTQYF
J gene: TRBJ2-1; V gene: TRBV5-1; clone size: few; D gene: TRBD2; CDR3 DNA: TGCGCCAGCGACCCCGGGACTAGCGGAGGCAATGAGCAGTTCTTC; CDR3 protein: CASDPGTSGGNEQFF
J gene: TRBJ2-7; V gene: TRBV11-2; clone size: .; D gene: TRBD2; CDR3 DNA: TGTGCCAGCAGCGTGGAGCGGGAGAGTTACGAGCAGTACTTC; CDR3 protein: CASSVERESYEQYF
J gene: TRBJ1-4; V gene: TRBV4-3; clone size: .; D gene: TRBD1; CDR3 DNA: TGCGCCAGCAGCCAGGGGACAGCTAATGAAAAACTGTTTTTT; CDR3 protein: CASSQGTANEKLFF
J gene: TRBJ1-1; V gene: TRBV5-8; clone size: few; D gene: TRBD1; CDR3 DNA: TGTGCCAGCAGCTTGTTCCAGGGGGCGCGTACTGAAGCTTTCTTT; CDR3 protein: CASSLFQGARTEAFF
J gene: TRBJ1-2; V gene: TRBV3-1/TRBV3-2; clone size: .; D gene: TRBD1; CDR3 DNA: TGTGCCAGCAGCCAGACAGGGGATGGGGGCTACACCTTC; CDR3 protein: CASSQTGDGGYTF